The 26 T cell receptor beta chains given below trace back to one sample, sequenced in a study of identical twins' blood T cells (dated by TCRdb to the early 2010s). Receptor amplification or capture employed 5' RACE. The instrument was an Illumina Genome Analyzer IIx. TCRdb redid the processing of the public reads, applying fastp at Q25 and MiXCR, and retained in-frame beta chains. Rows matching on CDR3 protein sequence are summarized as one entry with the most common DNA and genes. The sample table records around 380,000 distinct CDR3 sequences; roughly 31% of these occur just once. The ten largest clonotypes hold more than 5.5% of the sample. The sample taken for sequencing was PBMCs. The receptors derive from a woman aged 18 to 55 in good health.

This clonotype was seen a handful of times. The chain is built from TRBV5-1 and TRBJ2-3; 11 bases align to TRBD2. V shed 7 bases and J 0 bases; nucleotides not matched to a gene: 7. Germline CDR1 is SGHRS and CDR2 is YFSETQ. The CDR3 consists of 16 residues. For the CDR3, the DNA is TGCGCCAGCTCGCTAGCGGGAGGCTCTAGCACAGATACGCAGTATTTT. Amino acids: CASSLAGGSSTDTQYF. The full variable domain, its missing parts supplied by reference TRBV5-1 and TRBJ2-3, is KAGVTQTPRYLIKTRGQQVTLSCSPISGHRSVSWYQQTPGQGLQFLFEYFSETQRNKGNFPGRFSGRQFSNSRSEMNVSTLELGDSALYLCASSLAGGSSTDTQYFGPGTRLTVL.

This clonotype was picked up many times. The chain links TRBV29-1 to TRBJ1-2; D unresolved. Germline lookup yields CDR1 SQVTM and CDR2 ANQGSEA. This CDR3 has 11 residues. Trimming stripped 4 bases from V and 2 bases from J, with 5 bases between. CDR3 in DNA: TGCAGCGTTGCCTCCAACTATGGCTACACCTTC. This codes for CSVASNYGYTF. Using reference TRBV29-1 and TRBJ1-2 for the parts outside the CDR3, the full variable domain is SAVISQKPSRDICQRGTSLTIQCQVDSQVTMMFWYRQQPGQSLTLIATANQGSEATYESGFVIDKFPISRPNLTFSTLTVSNMSPEDSSIYLCSVASNYGYTFGSGTRLTVV.

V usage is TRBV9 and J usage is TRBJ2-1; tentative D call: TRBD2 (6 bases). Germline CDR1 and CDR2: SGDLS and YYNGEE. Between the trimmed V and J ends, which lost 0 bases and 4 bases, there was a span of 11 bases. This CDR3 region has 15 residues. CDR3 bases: TGTGCCAGCAGCGTAGCTGGGGACTGGTACAATGAGCAGTTCTTC. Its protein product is CASSVAGDWYNEQFF.

The CDR3 is CASSVLADSTYNEQFF. The CDR3 DNA follows: TGTGCCAGCAGTGTACTAGCGGATAGCACCTACAATGAGCAGTTCTTC. The chain has TRBV25-1 and TRBJ2-1, with 8 positions matching TRBD2. Germline CDR1 is MGHDK and CDR2 is SYGVNS. V lost 4 bases, J lost 2 bases, and 7 bases stayed unmatched. The CDR3 has 16 residues.

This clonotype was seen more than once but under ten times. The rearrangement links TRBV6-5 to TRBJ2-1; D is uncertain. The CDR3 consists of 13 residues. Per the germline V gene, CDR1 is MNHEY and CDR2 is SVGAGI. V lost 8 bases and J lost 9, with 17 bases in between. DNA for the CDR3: TGTGCCAGCTCCCTCCCGTTAGCCCGTGAGCAGTTCTTC. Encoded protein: CASSLPLAREQFF.

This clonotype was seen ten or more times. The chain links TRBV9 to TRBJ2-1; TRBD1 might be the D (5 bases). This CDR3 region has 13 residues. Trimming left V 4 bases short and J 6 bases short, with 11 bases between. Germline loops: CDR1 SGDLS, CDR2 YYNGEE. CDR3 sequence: CASSLGGANEQFF. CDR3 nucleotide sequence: TGTGCCAGCAGCCTCGGTGGGGCCAATGAGCAGTTCTTC.

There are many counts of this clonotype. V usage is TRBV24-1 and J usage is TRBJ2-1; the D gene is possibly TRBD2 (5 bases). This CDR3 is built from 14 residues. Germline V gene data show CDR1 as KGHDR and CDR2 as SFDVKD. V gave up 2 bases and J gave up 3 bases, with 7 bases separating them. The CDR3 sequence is CATSDSRDYNEQFF. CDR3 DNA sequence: TGTGCCACCAGTGATTCCCGGGACTACAATGAGCAGTTCTTC.

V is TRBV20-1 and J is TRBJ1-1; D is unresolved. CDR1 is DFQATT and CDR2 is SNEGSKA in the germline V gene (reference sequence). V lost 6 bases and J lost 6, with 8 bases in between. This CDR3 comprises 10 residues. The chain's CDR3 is CSAGYPEAFF. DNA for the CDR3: TGCAGTGCCGGCTACCCTGAAGCTTTCTTT.

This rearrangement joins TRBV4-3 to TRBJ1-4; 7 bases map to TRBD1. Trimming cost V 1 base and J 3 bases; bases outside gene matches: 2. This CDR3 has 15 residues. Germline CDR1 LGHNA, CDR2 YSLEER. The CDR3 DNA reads TGCGCCAGCAGCCAAGTGGGACAGCCTAATGAAAAACTGTTTTTT. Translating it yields CASSQVGQPNEKLFF.

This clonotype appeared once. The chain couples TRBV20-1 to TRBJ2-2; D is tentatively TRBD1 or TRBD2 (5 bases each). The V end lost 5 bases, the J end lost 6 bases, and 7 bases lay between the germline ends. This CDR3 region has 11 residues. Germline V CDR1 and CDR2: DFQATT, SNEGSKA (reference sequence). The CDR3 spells CSARGPGELFF. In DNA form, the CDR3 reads TGCAGTGCTCGGGGACCCGGGGAGCTGTTTTTT.

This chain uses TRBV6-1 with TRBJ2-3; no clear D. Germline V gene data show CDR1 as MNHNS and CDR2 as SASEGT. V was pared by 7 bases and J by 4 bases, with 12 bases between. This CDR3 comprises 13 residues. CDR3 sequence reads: CASKKVLADTQYF. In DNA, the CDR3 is TGTGCCAGCAAGAAGGTACTCGCAGATACGCAGTATTTT.

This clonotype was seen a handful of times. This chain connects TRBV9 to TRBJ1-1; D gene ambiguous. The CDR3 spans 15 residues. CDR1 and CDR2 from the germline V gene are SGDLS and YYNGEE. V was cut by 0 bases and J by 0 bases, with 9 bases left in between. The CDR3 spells CASSVDGLMNTEAFF. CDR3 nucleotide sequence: TGTGCCAGCAGCGTAGACGGCTTGATGAACACTGAAGCTTTCTTT.

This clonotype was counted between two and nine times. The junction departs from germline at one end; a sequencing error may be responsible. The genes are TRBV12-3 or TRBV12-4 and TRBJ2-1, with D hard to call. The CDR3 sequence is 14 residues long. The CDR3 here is CASSDLSSYNGQFF. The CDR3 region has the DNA TGTGCCAGCAGCGACCTCAGCTCCTACAATGGGCAGTTCTTC.

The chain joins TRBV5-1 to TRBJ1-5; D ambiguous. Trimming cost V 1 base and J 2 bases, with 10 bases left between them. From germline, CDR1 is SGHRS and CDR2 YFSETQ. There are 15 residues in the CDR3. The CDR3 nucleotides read TGCGCCAGCAGCTTGTCGGGAATGGGCAATCAGCCCCAGCATTTT. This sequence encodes CASSLSGMGNQPQHF.

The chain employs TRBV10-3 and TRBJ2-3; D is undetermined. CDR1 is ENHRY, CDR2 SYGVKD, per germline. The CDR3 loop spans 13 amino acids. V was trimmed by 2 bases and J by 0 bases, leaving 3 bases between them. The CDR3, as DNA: TGTGCCATCAGTGAGGGGAGCACAGATACGCAGTATTTT. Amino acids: CAISEGSTDTQYF.

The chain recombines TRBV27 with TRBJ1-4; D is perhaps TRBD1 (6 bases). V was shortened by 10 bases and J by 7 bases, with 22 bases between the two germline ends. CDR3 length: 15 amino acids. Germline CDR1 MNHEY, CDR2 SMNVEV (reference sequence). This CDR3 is CATSSLQGSREKLFF. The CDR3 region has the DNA TGTGCCACCTCGAGTTTACAGGGTAGTCGTGAAAAACTGTTTTTT.

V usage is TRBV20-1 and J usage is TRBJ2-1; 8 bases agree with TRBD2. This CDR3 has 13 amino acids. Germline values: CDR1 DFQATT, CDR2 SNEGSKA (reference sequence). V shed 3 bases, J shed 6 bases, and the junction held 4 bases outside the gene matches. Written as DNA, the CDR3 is TGCAGTGCTAGTACGGGAGGGCGCAATGAGCAGTTCTTC. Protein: CSASTGGRNEQFF.

The CDR3 DNA follows: TGTGCCAGCAGCCAAATGGTGGTCACTGAAGCTTTCTTT. Its translation is CASSQMVVTEAFF. The chain couples TRBV3-1 to TRBJ1-1; D ambiguous. The V gene lost 2 bases and the J gene lost 4 bases, with 8 bases spanning the gap. Germline CDR1 reads LGHDT; CDR2 reads YNNKEL (reference sequence). This CDR3 spans 13 amino acids.

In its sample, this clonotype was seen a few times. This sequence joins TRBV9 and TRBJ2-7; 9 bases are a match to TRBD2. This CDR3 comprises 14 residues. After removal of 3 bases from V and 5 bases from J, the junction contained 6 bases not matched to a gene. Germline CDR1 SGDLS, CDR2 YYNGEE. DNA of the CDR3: TGTGCCAGCAGCGCCTCCGGGACTAGCAACGAGCAGTACTTC. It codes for CASSASGTSNEQYF.

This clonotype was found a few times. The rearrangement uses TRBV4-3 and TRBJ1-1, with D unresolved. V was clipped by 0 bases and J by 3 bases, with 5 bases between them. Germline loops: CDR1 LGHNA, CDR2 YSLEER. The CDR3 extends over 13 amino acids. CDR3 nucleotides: TGCGCCAGCAGCCAAGAGATGGACACTGAAGCTTTCTTT. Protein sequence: CASSQEMDTEAFF.

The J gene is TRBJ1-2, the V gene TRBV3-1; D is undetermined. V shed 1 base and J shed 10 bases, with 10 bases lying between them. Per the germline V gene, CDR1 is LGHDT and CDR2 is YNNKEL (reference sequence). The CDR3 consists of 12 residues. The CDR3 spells CASSQGVGVYTF. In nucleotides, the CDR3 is TGTGCCAGCAGCCAAGGGGTCGGAGTCTACACCTTC.

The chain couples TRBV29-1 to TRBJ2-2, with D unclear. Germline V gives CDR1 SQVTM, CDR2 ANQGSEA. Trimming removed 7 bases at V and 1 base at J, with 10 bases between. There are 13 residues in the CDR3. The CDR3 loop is CSATAGNTGELFF. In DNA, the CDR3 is TGCAGCGCTACCGCCGGGAACACCGGGGAGCTGTTTTTT.

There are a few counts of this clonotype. For the CDR3, the DNA is TGTGCCAGCAGCCAAGATCCCGGGACAGCGAATGAAAAACTGTTTTTT. Translation gives CASSQDPGTANEKLFF. The chain uses TRBV3-1 and TRBJ1-4; TRBD1 matches at 7 bases. The CDR3 runs to 16 residues. V was clipped by 0 bases and J by 5 bases; unmatched bases: 6. Looked up from germline, CDR1 is LGHDT and CDR2 is YNNKEL (reference sequence).

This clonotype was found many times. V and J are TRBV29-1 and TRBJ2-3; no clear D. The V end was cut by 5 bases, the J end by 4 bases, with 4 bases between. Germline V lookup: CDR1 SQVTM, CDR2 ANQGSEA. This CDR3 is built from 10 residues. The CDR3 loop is CSVWADTQYF. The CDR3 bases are TGCAGCGTTTGGGCAGATACGCAGTATTTT.

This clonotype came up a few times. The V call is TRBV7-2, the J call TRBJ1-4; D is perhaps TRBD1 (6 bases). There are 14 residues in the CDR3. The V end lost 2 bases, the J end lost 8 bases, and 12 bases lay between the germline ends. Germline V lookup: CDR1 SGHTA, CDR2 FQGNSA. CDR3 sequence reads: CASSLMSGAEKLFF. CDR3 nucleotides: TGTGCCAGCAGCTTAATGTCAGGGGCAGAAAAACTGTTTTTT.

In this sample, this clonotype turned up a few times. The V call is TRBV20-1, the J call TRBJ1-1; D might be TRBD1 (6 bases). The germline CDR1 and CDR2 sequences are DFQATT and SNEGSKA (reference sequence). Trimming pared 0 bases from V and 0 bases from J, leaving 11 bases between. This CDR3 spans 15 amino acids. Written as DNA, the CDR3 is TGCAGTGCTAGAGACCCGGGACAACTGAACACTGAAGCTTTCTTT. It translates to CSARDPGQLNTEAFF.